This T cell receptor (beta chain) was recorded in a study of blood T cell repertoires in COVID-19. Whole-study context: Sites in the United States, Italy and Spain provided acute and convalescent COVID-19 samples.

Germline V gene lookup returns CDR1 SEHNR and CDR2 FQNEAQ (reference sequence). V lost 5 bases and J lost 0, with 20 bases in between. CDR3 length equals 19 residues. Enrollees, about 18 to 100 years old, lived in about two dozen US areas. Original processing notes: Reference gene primer amplification yielded estimated nucleated cell counts. Clones were read by immunoSEQ multiplex PCR, and TCRdb kept only the in-frame ones, dropping some. V, J and clone size derive from that table, while D and trimming were established from the DNA sequence. Counted here are 390,000 or so clones, about 86% occurring once; the ten biggest clones make up 10%.

Specimen: PBMCs or T cells enriched from blood (not recorded which). The genes are TRBV7-9 and TRBJ2-6, with a tentative D call TRBD1 (6 bases). The source of this sequence is a woman between 45 and 60 years old who had recovered from COVID-19. Here the CDR3 reads CASSRGWDTSPSGANVLTF. CDR3 DNA sequence: TGTGCCAGCAGCCGCGGGTGGGACACCTCACCCTCTGGGGCCAACGTCCTGACTTTC.